A single sample is the source of the 4 T cell receptor beta chains below, sequenced in a study of cytomegalovirus exposure and HLA in healthy donors. Researchers ran the PCR with 60 Vbeta and 13 Jbeta primers. TCRdb's copy holds only in-frame clones and misses some; the assay was immunoSEQ multiplex PCR. The repertoire has some 190,000 clones, roughly three quarters of them found once; the top ten carry approximately 1.4%. The specimen sequenced was PBMCs. These receptors were taken from a woman aged 50 to 60 in good health and CMV-seronegative.

Points on this clone: At one of its ends the junction is not consistent with the germline gene, which may arise from a read error. V gene TRBV7-9 combines with J gene TRBJ2-7, with 10 bases identical to TRBD1. The CDR3 consists of 12 residues. Germline CDR1 reads SEHNR; CDR2 reads FQNEAQ (reference sequence). The CDR3, as DNA: TGTTCCAGCAGCTTAGGGGGACAGGGGACTTACTTC. Translated, it gives CSSSLGGQGTYF.

In the case of this clone: At one end the junction does not follow the germline gene, possibly because of a read error. J is TRBJ1-4 and V is TRBV7-9, with D maybe TRBD1 (6 bases). There are 12 residues in the CDR3. The germline gives CDR1 SEHNR, CDR2 FQNEAQ (reference sequence). The CDR3 DNA reads as TGTTCCAGCAGCTTAGGACAGGAAAAACTGTTTTTT. The encoded protein is CSSSLGQEKLFF.

The chain carries TRBV25-1 and TRBJ1-6; no clear D. This CDR3 is 15 amino acids long. The germline CDR1 and CDR2 sequences are MGHDK and SYGVNS. Between the trimmed V and J ends, which lost 3 bases and 10 bases, there was a span of 16 bases. In DNA, the CDR3 is TGTGCCAGCAGTGACCCCCTGGGCCCCACGTCACCCCTCCACTTT. Protein: CASSDPLGPTSPLHF.

This chain uses TRBV6-1 with TRBJ2-1; 7 bases fit TRBD2. Looked up from germline, CDR1 is MNHNS and CDR2 is SASEGT. The CDR3 has 15 amino acids. V was clipped by 6 bases and J by 9 bases; unmatched bases: 14. CDR3 in DNA: TGTGCCAGCAGCGAGACTAGCCTATTTGGTCGTGAGCAGTTCTTC. Its protein is CASSETSLFGREQFF.